This T cell receptor (beta chain) was found in a study of blood T cell repertoires in COVID-19. At the level of the study: Both acute and convalescent COVID-19 samples were obtained from the United States, Italy and Spain. From T cells, B-cell-depleted T cells, or PBMCs came the material, which was cDNA or gDNA.

The CDR3 length is 12 residues. J lost 3 bases, V lost 6 bases, and 0 bases had no gene match. CDR1 and CDR2 from the germline V gene are LNHDA and SQIVND (reference sequence). Authors' processing steps: Reference gene primers were amplified, and this amplification served to estimate nucleated cell counts. Assay used: immunoSEQ multiplex PCR; TCRdb lists only in-frame clones, some missing. D and trimming were read from the DNA, whereas the V and J calls and clone size are those reported in that table. The sample has about 89,000 clones, 75% to 85% seen once; the top ten hold around 21%. The source is a woman older than 75 with acute or convalescent COVID-19. Sequences were obtained from peripheral blood. The rearrangement links TRBV19 to TRBJ1-1, with 8 nucleotides matching TRBD1. CDR3 sequence reads: CASRTGDTEAFF. The CDR3 nucleotides are TGTGCCAGTAGGACAGGGGACACTGAAGCTTTCTTT.